Listed below are T cell receptor beta chains from one sample, sequenced in a study of response to subunit inactivated influenza vaccine. Using its own MiXCR run on the RT-PCR reads, TCRdb lists one record per CDR3 protein. The sample consists of over 150,000 distinct CDR3 sequences, 13% to 15% of them appearing once. Sequencing was performed on CD8+ T cells sorted from PBMCs, taken 4 to 6 days after vaccination. These receptors all come from a man aged 50-59 years who received an inactivated influenza vaccine. The CDR3 runs from the conserved cysteine through the conserved F or W. A D gene is named only where the DNA matches it firmly. A row's size may be missing; if present it is once, few, many or a size class.

TRBV29-1	TRBJ2-5	-	-	TGCAGCTTCGCTTCGGGCGAGACCCAGTACTTC	CSFASGETQYF
TRBV6-2/TRBV6-3	TRBJ2-7	few	-	TGTGCCAGCAGTTCGGGACTTCTCTACGAGCAGTACTTC	CASSSGLLYEQYF
TRBV4-3	TRBJ2-5	-	TRBD1	TGCGCCAGCAGCCAAGCACAGGGGCGGTTGGAGACCCAGTACTTC	CASSQAQGRLETQYF
TRBV6-1	TRBJ2-5	few	TRBD2	TGTGCCAGCAACAAGCGGGGGGGGGTGGAGACCCAGTACTTC	CASNKRGGVETQYF
TRBV11-2	TRBJ1-6	few	-	TGTGCCAGCAGCGCCGGGATCTACTCCTATAATTCACCCCTCCACTTT	CASSAGIYSYNSPLHF
TRBV4-1	TRBJ2-7	-	-	TGCGCCAGCAGCCGAAGGGGGGACGAGCAGTACTTC	CASSRRGDEQYF
TRBV5-1	TRBJ2-7	many	-	TGCGCCAGCAGCCCCGATAGGGCCTACGAGCAGTACTTC	CASSPDRAYEQYF
TRBV14	TRBJ1-1	-	-	TGTGCCGGCAGCAGGTGGGGGACTGAAGCTTTCTTT	CAGSRWGTEAFF
TRBV29-1	TRBJ2-1	-	-	TGCAGCGTGGCAACTGGCGGGGCATACAATGAGCAGTTCTTC	CSVATGGAYNEQFF
TRBV12-3/TRBV12-4	TRBJ1-5	-	-	TGTGCCAGCAGCCCCAGAGGGGGGAGTCAGCCCCAGCATTTT	CASSPRGGSQPQHF
TRBV9	TRBJ2-4	-	TRBD2	TGTGCCAGCAGCGACCGGCCGGGGGGGGAAAACATTCAGTACTTC	CASSDRPGGENIQYF
TRBV27	TRBJ2-1	few	TRBD2	TGTGCCAGCAGTTTAGGGGGACTAGCAGCCAATGAGCAGTTCTTC	CASSLGGLAANEQFF
TRBV5-1	TRBJ2-2	-	-	TGCGCCAGCAGCTTGGGAGCCGGCGGGGAGCTGTTTTTT	CASSLGAGGELFF
TRBV12-3/TRBV12-4	TRBJ1-5	-	-	TGTGCCAGCAGTGCCGGGGGCAATCAGCCCCAGCATTTT	CASSAGGNQPQHF
TRBV4-3	TRBJ2-1	-	-	TGCGCCAGCAGCCAAGCAGGGGTCTCCTACAATGAGCAGTTCTTC	CASSQAGVSYNEQFF
TRBV12-3/TRBV12-4	TRBJ2-2	few	-	TGTGCCAGCAGTTTATACGGGGGATCGAACACCGGGGAGCTGTTTTTT	CASSLYGGSNTGELFF
TRBV7-9	TRBJ2-7	few	-	TGTGCCAGCAGCATCGGGACAAACTACGAGCAGTACTTC	CASSIGTNYEQYF
TRBV12-5	TRBJ2-1	few	TRBD2	TGTGCTAGTGGTTTGGGAGGCGGGAGGGTTGAGCAGTTCTTC	CASGLGGGRVEQFF
TRBV2	TRBJ2-5	-	-	TGTGCCAGCGGGGGAGAGGGGGAAGAGACCCAGTACTTC	CASGGEGEETQYF
TRBV7-9	TRBJ2-3	-	-	TGTGCCAGCAGCGTCCCTCGGGGCGAGGACACAGATACGCAGTATTTT	CASSVPRGEDTDTQYF
TRBV5-1	TRBJ2-1	-	TRBD2	TGCGCCAGCAGCTTGGCCGTGGGACTAGCGGATGAGCAGTTCTTC	CASSLAVGLADEQFF
TRBV4-1	TRBJ2-7	few	TRBD1	TGCGCCAGCAGCCAGGATGGGACAGGGGGCGTAGACGAGCAGTACTTC	CASSQDGTGGVDEQYF